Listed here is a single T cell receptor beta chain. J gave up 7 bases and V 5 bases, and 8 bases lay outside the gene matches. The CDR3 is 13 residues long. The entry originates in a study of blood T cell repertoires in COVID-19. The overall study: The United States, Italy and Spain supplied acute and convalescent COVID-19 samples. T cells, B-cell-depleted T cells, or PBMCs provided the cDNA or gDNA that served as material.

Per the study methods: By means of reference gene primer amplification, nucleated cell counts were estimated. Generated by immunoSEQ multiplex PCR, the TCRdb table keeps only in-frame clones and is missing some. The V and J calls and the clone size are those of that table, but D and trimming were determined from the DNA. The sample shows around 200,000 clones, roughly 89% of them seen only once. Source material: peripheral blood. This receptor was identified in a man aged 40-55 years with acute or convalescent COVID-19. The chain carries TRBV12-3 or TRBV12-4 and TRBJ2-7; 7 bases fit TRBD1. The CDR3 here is CASSPGQLFEQYF. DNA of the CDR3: TGTGCCAGCAGTCCGGGACAGCTATTTGAGCAGTACTTC.